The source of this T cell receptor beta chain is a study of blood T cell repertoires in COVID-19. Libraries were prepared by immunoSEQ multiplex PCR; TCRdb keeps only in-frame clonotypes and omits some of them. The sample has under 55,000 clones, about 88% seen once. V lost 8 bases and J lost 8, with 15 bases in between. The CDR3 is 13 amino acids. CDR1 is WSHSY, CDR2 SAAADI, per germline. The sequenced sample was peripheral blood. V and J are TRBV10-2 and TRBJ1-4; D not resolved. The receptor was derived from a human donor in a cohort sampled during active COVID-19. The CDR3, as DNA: TGCGCCAGCGTGGGAGCCCTAGGGGAAAAACTGTTTTTT. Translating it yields CASVGALGEKLFF.